The source of this TCR beta chain is a study of Graves' ophthalmopathy and Graves' hyperthyroidism. Study at large: Stable hyperthyroidism meant no progression to ophthalmopathy within 18 months of follow-up. The study's findings and limits: Most thyroid-expanded clonotypes exceeding 0.001 frequency were also found in blood.

Hyperthyroidism patients, aged 18 to 65, were newly diagnosed, under 2 months' duration. Diagnoses were established from clinical symptoms, serum thyroxine, TRAb, thyroid ultrasound and orbital computed tomography. This clonotype occurred a few times. The target antigen is unknown. V lost 3 bases to trimming and J lost 1 base, with 15 bases between them. The germline V gene has CDR1 MGHRA and CDR2 YSYEKL. CDR3 length equals 16 residues. RNA transcripts served as template for amplifying TCR beta CDR3 sequences. RT-PCR in the first round used HTBI primers; a second-round multiplex PCR followed. One entry per CDR3 protein results from TCRdb running MiXCR on the multiplex PCR reads. The sample lists 1 million to 1.3 million distinct CDR3 sequences; approximately 35% were seen once.

The chain employs TRBV4-1 and TRBJ2-5; a possible D gene is TRBD1 (6 bases). The sequence was obtained from an adult man with Graves' hyperthyroidism. The source material was peripheral blood or thyroid tissue (not recorded which). DNA for the CDR3: TGCGCCAGCAGCCACATCACAGGGCTTTCCCAAGAGACCCAGTACTTC. Its protein is CASSHITGLSQETQYF.